This paragraph reports one TCR beta chain. Its matching antigen is unknown. Germline CDR1 DFQATT, CDR2 SNEGSKA (reference sequence). The CDR3 consists of 17 residues. The data are from a study of T cells expressing NK-cell markers. About the study: Each TCR beta repertoire originated in sorted T cells that were CD3+CD56+NKG2C+, CD3+CD56+NKG2C- or CD3+CD56-NKG2C+.

TCRdb re-called the 5' RACE reads; every CDR3 protein appears as one record, without DNA. The sample totals 400,000 or so distinct CDR3 sequences. Whole-study results and caveats: Four donors' CD3+CD56-NKG2C+ cells were dominated by the same clonotypes.

The chain is built from TRBV20-1 and TRBJ2-3; TCRdb proposes TRBD1, but this gene call is untestable without DNA. Sequencing input: blood T cells: a sorted CD56 or NKG2C T cell subset, CD4+ or CD8+ T cells, or bulk PBMC T cells (not recorded which). This TCR was sampled from a woman aged 45 to 65 in good health. CDR3 residues: CSVTLLVTGNWKDTQYF.